This T cell receptor beta chain was identified in a study of identifying expanded T cells in peripheral blood. V shed 4 bases and J 6 bases; nucleotides not matched to a gene: 10. This CDR3 spans 15 amino acids. CDR1 is SGHRS and CDR2 is YFSETQ in the germline V gene. The data were produced by immunoSEQ multiplex PCR, yet TCRdb's version contains in-frame clones alone and is incomplete. The sample consists of around 130,000 clones, approximately 86% of them appearing once. Sequencing was done on a sample of blood. This chain links TRBV5-1 with TRBJ1-1; 9 bases map to TRBD1. This TCR was sampled from a person aged 18 to 70 in good health. CDR3 DNA sequence: TGCGCCAGCAGCGGCACAGGGGGCAGTTTCGCTGAAGCTTTCTTT. Residues: CASSGTGGSFAEAFF.